This T cell receptor (beta chain) was identified during a study of blood T cells in healthy people across ages. Caucasian, healthy and from Russia, the donors were aged between roughly 6 and 100. Per individual sample, total RNA of at least 6 micrograms was extracted. The CDR3 is 14 amino acids. Germline-derived CDR1 and CDR2 are MNHNS and SASEGT. It was with a sample-barcoded 5' primer and a J-beta primer mix that a second PCR of about 6 to 12 cycles was run. A single record per CDR3 protein comes from TCRdb applying MiXCR to the 5' RACE reads. Of 1.5 million to 2 million distinct CDR3 sequences in the sample, roughly 50% are singletons; the top ten hold over 2%.

The clonotype was recovered from a woman aged 40 to 50 in good health. The V gene is TRBV6-1, the J gene TRBJ2-4; 7 nucleotides agree with TRBD2. The J call may be incorrect, as the DNA end agrees better with TRBJ2-5. Sequencing used blood. CDR3 DNA: TGTGCCAGCAGTCCGAGCGGGGATTTGGCGACCCAGTACTTC. Residues: CASSPSGDLATQYF.